This paragraph covers one T cell receptor beta chain sequence. This receptor's antigen is unknown. No much larger clone is present one base from it, and per-base qualities are unavailable. This entry comes from a study of cytomegalovirus exposure and HLA in healthy donors (dated by TCRdb to about 2017). Study-level background: According to an earlier analysis of a few hundred of the donors, some 180 million T cells yielded 100 million or so unique TCR beta sequences and about 280 Gb of sequence data. Roughly 300 gigabases of sequencing data and approximately 80 million unique TCR sequences were included in an early release covering around 650 HLA-typed donors. Of the roughly 400 genotyped donors, over 65% fell in the genetic ancestry cluster associated with self-reported Caucasian donors. The study aimed to test whether signatures of past pathogen exposure could be identified by cataloging public T cell receptors. Using immunosequencing, the study profiled T cell repertoires from fewer than 850 subjects and related those repertoires to cytomegalovirus serostatus. A separate validation cohort of 90 to 150 different subjects was used in addition to the roughly 720-subject first cohort. High-throughput TCR immunosequencing, statistical association of individual TCRs with disease status, and machine learning were combined to predict cytomegalovirus infection status. A later analysis re-examined previously published TCR beta repertoires from roughly 650 donors and added high-resolution HLA genotyping to investigate patterns of TCR occurrence. Rather than drawing on any new phenotypic data, the later analysis identified candidate immune exposures from TCR beta sequences and the way those sequences occurred across donors. In an earlier analysis of over 550 of the donors, high-throughput TCR beta sequencing was used to judge whether each TCR beta V gene segment behaved as functional or pseudogenic. Donor age, sex, ethnicity and CMV serostatus were collected together with the repertoire data. In a later genetic analysis, genome-wide SNP genotypes for about 65% of the 666 donors were used, and that subset was treated as a discovery cohort. All discovery cohort repertoires had been generated using a single sequencing platform. Both class I and class II loci were covered by HLA typing, at four-digit resolution. Typing coverage differed by locus: A, B, C, DRB1 and DQB1 were typed in roughly 620-630 donors, DQA1 in about 500, DPA1 in around 610, and DPB1 in 450 to 480. Four to six DR-DQ haplotypes were handled as single units for association and clustering, since linkage in the cohort was strong. Among 350 to 400 genotyped donors of the cohort, an average of 235,054 unique TCR beta nucleotide sequences were sequenced per donor, approximately 20% of them non-productive. Broad study findings and their caveats: Specific HLA alleles were associated with over 15,000 TCR beta sequences at a false discovery rate of 0.05 in a later analysis. The study gave a list of about 160 TCR beta chains associated with cytomegalovirus. A further reported finding was that TCR beta sequences accurately predicted the HLA-A and HLA-B alleles for most subjects in the first cohort. Linkage disequilibrium might explain the correlated functional status among segregating V segments, but an unknown experimental factor could not be excluded. In a later genetic analysis, a missense DCLRE1C variant was associated with V-gene and J-gene trimming of TCR beta chains, and the association was replicated in an independent cohort. Across donors, most TCR sequences were observed very rarely, whereas some public TCRs were present in many individuals. Presence/absence analyses assumed roughly uniform sequencing depth across donors, an assumption that may not hold. An earlier analysis of around 540 of the donors showed that most TCR beta V segments appeared in productive rearrangements either about 87% or about 30% of the time, which broadly matched IMGT annotations. Because some donors lacked HLA typing at each locus, the association tests relied only on the typed subset. A cluster of highly shared sequence variants was judged likely to represent a technical artifact of the sequencing pipeline. According to a later analysis, parvovirus B19, influenza, CMV and Epstein-Barr virus appeared linked to several top co-occurrence clusters. Because counts were too low, 15 to 20 rarely observed V segments, including chromosome 9 orphons, were excluded from the earlier analysis of 500 to 700 of the donors. The classifier was reported to diagnose cytomegalovirus status with high specificity and sensitivity in both the original cohort and the validation cohort. According to a later analysis, TCR association rates differed among HLA loci, with DRB1 alleles showing the most associated TCRs and HLA-C alleles showing the fewest. Because the 87-base-pair reads could not distinguish some IMGT-functional V segments, including TRBV6-2 and TRBV6-3, those segments were excluded. In vitro tests confirmed that three of the cytomegalovirus-associated TCR beta chains recognize cytomegalovirus antigens. A later analysis found that most CMV-associated TCR beta chains appeared HLA-restricted, with HLA associations seemingly driven largely by CMV exposure. Assigning TCR associations to individual alleles was difficult when HLA alleles, especially DR and DQ, strongly co-occurred. It was suggested by the authors that the approach could potentially be generalized to other disease states and immunological phenotypes. CMV serostatus was the only immune exposure information available for the cohort. In a later analysis, HLA-associated TCR beta chains showed more clonal expansion and lower generation probabilities than non-associated chains that were equally common. According to a later genetic analysis, donors in an Asian-associated ancestry cluster had fewer N-insertions in productive TCRs than the roughly 700-donor mean. This cohort had only TCR beta chains sequenced, and the lack of alpha or paired-chain data limited which features could be detected.

Libraries were made using the immunoSEQ multiplex PCR assay. The multiplex PCR relied on a mix of 60 forward primers for TCR Vbeta segments and 13 reverse primers for TCR Jbeta segments. The CDR3 region of rearranged TCR beta genes was amplified from genomic DNA with a multiplex PCR assay. The amplified TCR beta libraries were sequenced on the Illumina HiSeq System as 87-base-pair reads. The published analysis was carried out like this. A later analysis tallied 80 million to 95 million unique TCR beta chains across the 666 repertoires, and approximately 9.9 million of those chains were shared by two or more donors. Raw reads were error-corrected and collapsed into unique sequences by a nearest-neighbor algorithm in which closely related sequences were merged to remove PCR and sequencing errors. Alignment of CDR3 sequences to IMGT reference sequences was used to assign V, D and J gene segments. For a sequence to be retained, a match of at least six nucleotides to both a V gene segment and a J gene segment was required. A rearrangement counted as productive if the CDR3 had no stop codons and remained in frame with V and J, and every other rearrangement counted as non-productive. CDR3 was defined according to IMGT convention as the region running from the second conserved V-encoded cysteine to the conserved J-encoded phenylalanine. Sequences without an unambiguous match to a single V gene segment were excluded from the earlier analysis of almost 600 of the donors. An earlier analysis of several hundred of the donors called V segments functional above 56.7% productive rearrangements and segregating when the between-donor standard deviation exceeded 5%. A statistical classification framework was built to diagnose cytomegalovirus status from the catalog of TCR beta chain sequences. V and J gene assignment, in a later analysis, came from comparing TCR nucleotide sequences with IMGT/GENE-DB human TR gene sequences. The TCRdist pipeline was used in a later analysis to assign CDR3 sequences and most-parsimonious VDJ recombination scenarios. In a later analysis, each TCR beta chain was defined by its CDR3 amino acid sequence together with its V-gene family, and reads lacking a unique V-gene family were excluded. As a way to deal with suspected cross-contamination and a sequencing artifact, a later analysis dropped approximately 590 nucleotide sequences that were highly shared and had low generation probability. In a later analysis, a clonal expansion index for each public chain was calculated from normalized within-repertoire ranks of inferred template counts. In a later analysis, generation probabilities were computed with a VDJ recombination model fitted to out-of-frame rearrangements, and the resulting probabilities were checked against IGoR. Hypergeometric tests were used in a later analysis to score TCR-TCR, TCR-HLA and TCR-CMV co-occurrence, with a repertoire-size bias correction applied to the TCR pairs. A later analysis estimated false discovery rates by permuting HLA or CMV assignments 20 times. In a later analysis, co-occurring TCRs were grouped using DBSCAN, and TCRdist sequence similarity was added for clustering within HLA-allele-positive subsets. Co-occurrence clustering excluded repertoires with fewer than 30,000 or more than 120,000 public chains, plus five with anomalous nucleotide sharing. This immuneACCESS table, as held by TCRdb, lists in-frame sequences with V and J called but not all clones. Of the missing ones, under half trace to an unresolved V gene in checked studies; the others have no known cause. That table furnishes V, J and clone size, whereas the DNA furnished D and trimming. In all, the sample holds around 150,000 clones, and more than 60% of those were seen once. Together, the top ten hold around 1.8% of the sample.

The cohort comprised fewer than 700 healthy bone marrow donors. All cohort members were sampled while nominally healthy, although unrecorded immune exposures were likely present. The donor tested CMV seronegative and was one of the 352 seronegative cohort members. Each donor provided a peripheral blood sample, and peripheral blood mononuclear cells were used for TCR beta sequencing. Genomic DNA was extracted from the blood cell samples with the Qiagen DNeasy Blood Extraction Kit. Including cysteine and phenylalanine, the CDR3 has 15 amino acids. The DNA shown is the 45-base CDR3, in frame from base 1. From the germline V gene (reference sequence), CDR1 is LNHNV and CDR2 is YYDKDF. V sheds 5 bases and J sheds 5 bases, leaving 18 bases between their ends.

This sequence was found in a male donor in good health and CMV-seronegative. Recombination connected TRBV15 to TRBJ1-2, with the D gene too uncertain to name. Sequencing was carried out using PBMCs. At the DNA level, the sequence is TGTGCCACCAGCCCAAACACGACTATCCAGTATGGCTACACCTTC. This is translated as CATSPNTTIQYGYTF.